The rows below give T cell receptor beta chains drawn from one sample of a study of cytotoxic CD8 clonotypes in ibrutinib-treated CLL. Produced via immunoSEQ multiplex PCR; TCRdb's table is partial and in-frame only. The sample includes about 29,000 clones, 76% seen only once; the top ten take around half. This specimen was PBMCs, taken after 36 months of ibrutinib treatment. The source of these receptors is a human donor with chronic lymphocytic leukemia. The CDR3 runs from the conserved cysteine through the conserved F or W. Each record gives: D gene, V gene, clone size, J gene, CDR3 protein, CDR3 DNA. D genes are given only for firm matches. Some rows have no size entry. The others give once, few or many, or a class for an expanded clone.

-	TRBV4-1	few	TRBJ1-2	CASNRGPNYGYTF	TGCGCCAGCAACAGAGGGCCTAACTATGGCTACACCTTC
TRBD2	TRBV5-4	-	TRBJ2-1	CASSTRGGTYNEQFF	TGTGCCAGCAGCACACGGGGGGGAACCTACAATGAGCAGTTCTTC
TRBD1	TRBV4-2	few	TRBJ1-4	CASSQAIPGQGREKLFF	TGTGCCAGCAGCCAGGCCATCCCAGGACAGGGCAGAGAAAAACTGTTTTTT
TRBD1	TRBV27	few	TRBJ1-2	CASSFTAPGTDTFYGYTF	TGTGCCAGCAGTTTCACGGCACCCGGGACAGACACTTTCTATGGCTACACCTTC
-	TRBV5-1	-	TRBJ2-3	CASTLGIQGSTDTQYF	TGCGCCAGCACCTTGGGCATACAGGGTTCCACAGATACGCAGTATTTT
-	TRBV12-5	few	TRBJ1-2	CASGLGTGYQGYTF	TGTGCTAGTGGTTTGGGAACAGGGTATCAAGGCTACACCTTC
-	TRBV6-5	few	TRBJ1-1	CASSLTAMNTEAFF	TGTGCCAGCAGTTTGACAGCCATGAACACTGAAGCTTTCTTT
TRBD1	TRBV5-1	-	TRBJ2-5	CASSQGQGQETQYF	TGCGCCAGCAGCCAGGGACAGGGCCAAGAGACCCAGTACTTC
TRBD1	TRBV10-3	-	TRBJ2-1	CATGTAPYNEQFF	TGTGCTACCGGGACAGCCCCCTACAATGAGCAGTTCTTC
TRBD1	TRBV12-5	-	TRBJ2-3	CASGSNRGRISADTQYF	TGTGCTAGTGGTTCCAACAGGGGGCGCATCTCGGCAGATACGCAGTATTTT
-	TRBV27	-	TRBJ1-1	CALQRGDGNTEAFF	TGTGCCCTCCAGAGAGGGGATGGGAACACTGAAGCTTTCTTT
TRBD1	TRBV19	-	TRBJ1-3	CASSNRGPGGNTIYF	TGTGCCAGTAGTAACAGGGGGCCAGGCGGAAACACCATATATTTT
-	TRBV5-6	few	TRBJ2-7	CASSLAWGEQYF	TGTGCCAGCAGCTTGGCTTGGGGCGAGCAGTACTTC
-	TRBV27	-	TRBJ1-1	CASRSIPVNTEAFF	TGTGCCAGCCGAAGTATCCCGGTGAACACTGAAGCTTTCTTT
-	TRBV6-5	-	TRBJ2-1	CASTEWPFSEQFF	TGTGCCAGCACTGAGTGGCCTTTTTCTGAGCAGTTCTTC
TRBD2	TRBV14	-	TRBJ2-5	CASSLGLAGGIETQYF	TGTGCCAGCAGCCTGGGACTAGCGGGGGGAATCGAGACCCAGTACTTC
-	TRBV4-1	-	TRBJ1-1	CASSLQRNTEAFF	TGCGCCAGCAGCCTCCAGAGGAACACTGAAGCTTTCTTT
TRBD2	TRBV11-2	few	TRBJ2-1	CASSSGLAGGVEFF	TGTGCCAGCAGCTCGGGACTAGCGGGGGGCGTGGAGTTCTTC
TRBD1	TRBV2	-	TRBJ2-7	CASTPRLPTGPRAYEQYF	TGTGCCAGCACCCCGCGTCTTCCGACAGGGCCTAGGGCTTACGAGCAGTACTTC
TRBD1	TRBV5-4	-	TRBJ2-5	CASSDDPGGLETQYF	TGTGCCAGCAGCGATGATCCAGGGGGCCTTGAGACCCAGTACTTC
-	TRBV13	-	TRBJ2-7	CASSLSQEKEYF	TGTGCCAGCAGCTTATCCCAAGAAAAGGAGTACTTC
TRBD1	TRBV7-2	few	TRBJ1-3	CASSLEDRAGGNTIYF	TGTGCCAGCAGCTTAGAGGACAGGGCGGGCGGAAACACCATATATTTT
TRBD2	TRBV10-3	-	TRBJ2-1	CASLSGGAQNEQFF	TGTGCCTCCCTTAGCGGGGGGGCCCAGAATGAGCAGTTCTTC
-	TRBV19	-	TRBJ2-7	CASRSLASYEQYF	TGTGCCAGTAGATCCCTAGCCTCCTACGAGCAGTACTTC
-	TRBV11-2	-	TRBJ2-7	CASSLRRAYEQYF	TGTGCCAGCAGCTTACGCAGGGCCTACGAGCAGTACTTC
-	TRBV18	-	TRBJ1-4	CASSPVRRQGVATNEKLFF	TGTGCCAGCTCACCAGTCCGTCGTCAAGGGGTTGCAACTAATGAAAAACTGTTTTTT
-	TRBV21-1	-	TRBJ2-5	CASSKELGTAQETQYF	TGTGCCAGCAGCAAAGAATTGGGGACGGCGCAAGAGACCCAGTACTTC
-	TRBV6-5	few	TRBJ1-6	CASSYGLNSPLHF	TGTGCCAGCAGTTACGGACTGAATTCACCCCTCCACTTT
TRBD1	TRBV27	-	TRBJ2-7	CASSVGQGYEQYF	TGTGCCAGCAGTGTCGGACAGGGGTACGAGCAGTACTTC
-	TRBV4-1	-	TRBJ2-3	CASSQELDTDTQYF	TGCGCCAGCAGCCAAGAACTGGACACAGATACGCAGTATTTT